Below, 28 T cell receptor beta chains from the same sample are listed, as sequenced in a study of T-cell reconstitution after alpha-beta-depleted transplantation in children. TCRbeta library construction was performed incorporating unique molecular identifiers. TCRdb analysed the PCR reads with MiXCR anew, one entry per CDR3 protein. The sample has approximately 99,000 distinct CDR3 sequences; about 6.5% are singletons. The source was PBMCs, mostly from graft donor cells, collected 360 days after TCRalphabeta/CD19-depleted stem cell transplant. All receptors derive from a male patient between 2 and 10 years old who had a stem cell transplant for acute lymphoblastic leukemia, so the T cells may come from the graft donor.

There are many counts of this clonotype. This chain links TRBV14 with TRBJ2-3; D remains ambiguous. The germline V and J ends were trimmed by 1 base and 1 base, with 12 bases remaining between them. The CDR3 covers 16 residues. Germline V lookup: CDR1 SGHDN, CDR2 FVKESK. The CDR3, as DNA: TGTGCCAGCAGCCAAGCCCCGGCGGCTCGCACAGATACGCAGTATTTT. Protein sequence: CASSQAPAARTDTQYF. The variable domain in full, completed from reference TRBV14 and TRBJ2-3, reads EAGVTQFPSHSVIEKGQTVTLRCDPISGHDNLYWYRRVMGKEIKFLLHFVKESKQDESGMPNNRFLAERTGGTYSTLKVQPAELEDSGVYFCASSQAPAARTDTQYFGPGTRLTVL.

The chain carries TRBV5-6 and TRBJ2-2; D is perhaps TRBD1 or TRBD2 (5 bases each). Germline V gene sequence: CDR1 SGHDT, CDR2 YYEEEE. V lost 4 bases and J lost 2, with 15 bases in between. CDR3 length: 16 residues. The CDR3, as DNA: TGTGCCAGCAGCCCCGGGACCGGGGCAAACACCGGGGAGCTGTTTTTT. This codes for CASSPGTGANTGELFF.

This clonotype has more than one count but fewer than ten. This rearrangement joins TRBV5-6 to TRBJ2-3, with D uncertain. The ends were cut back, 1 base at V and 0 bases at J, with 9 bases in the middle. There are 15 residues in the CDR3. CDR1 is SGHDT and CDR2 is YYEEEE in the germline V gene. The CDR3 nucleotides are TGTGCCAGCAGCTTGTTTTGGATTAGCACAGATACGCAGTATTTT. The encoded protein is CASSLFWISTDTQYF.

The table lists this clonotype with many counts. V and J are TRBV4-2 and TRBJ2-7, with 9 bases matching TRBD1. The CDR3 sequence is 16 residues long. The germline V gene has CDR1 LGHNA and CDR2 YNFKEQ. V lost 3 bases, J lost 2 bases, and 8 bases stayed unmatched. This CDR3 is CASSQAGTGTTYEQYF. The CDR3 DNA follows: TGTGCCAGCAGCCAGGCCGGGACAGGGACCACCTACGAGCAGTACTTC.

This clonotype was observed many times. V usage is TRBV12-3 or TRBV12-4 and J usage is TRBJ2-5; possibly TRBD2 for D (5 bases). This CDR3 has 14 amino acids. V lost 5 bases and J 5 bases, leaving 15 bases between the germline ends. The CDR3 protein is CASSLPGGLETQYF. CDR3 nucleotide sequence: TGTGCCAGCAGTCTACCTGGCGGGTTGGAGACCCAGTACTTC.

This clonotype occurred many times. V gene TRBV29-1 combines with J gene TRBJ2-7; TRBD1 matches at 7 bases. This CDR3 is 14 amino acids long. The germline V gene has CDR1 SQVTM and CDR2 ANQGSEA. V lost 6 bases and J lost 2; bases outside the gene matches: 10. The CDR3 region has the DNA TGCAGCGTAAAACCCGGGACAGATCCCTACGAGCAGTACTTC. Encoded protein: CSVKPGTDPYEQYF.

This clonotype was recorded many times. The chain is built from TRBV7-2 and TRBJ2-5; no firm D call. CDR3 length equals 17 residues. The V end lost 2 bases, the J end lost 2 bases, and 18 bases lay between the germline ends. The germline gives CDR1 SGHTA, CDR2 FQGNSA. The CDR3 spells CASSLNGRVGVQETQYF. CDR3 DNA: TGTGCCAGCAGCTTAAATGGGCGCGTGGGCGTGCAAGAGACCCAGTACTTC.

This clonotype has only a few counts. V and J are TRBV7-3 and TRBJ2-3, with D possibly being TRBD1 (6 bases). Germline lookup yields CDR1 SGHTA and CDR2 FQGTGA. V was clipped by 5 bases and J by 6 bases, with 15 bases between them. The CDR3 length is 14 residues. CDR3: CASSPHRAGDTQYF. The CDR3 DNA is TGTGCCAGCAGCCCCCACAGGGCAGGTGATACGCAGTATTTT.

At least ten counts were recorded for this clonotype. The rearrangement joins TRBV15 to TRBJ2-7; the match to TRBD2 covers 8 bases. CDR1 and CDR2 (germline): LNHNV, YYDKDF (reference sequence). This CDR3 spans 13 amino acids. The V segment lost 4 bases and the J segment 3 bases; nucleotides outside the gene matches: 2. CDR3 residues: CATSKRGGYEQYF. Here the CDR3 DNA reads TGTGCCACCAGCAAACGGGGGGGCTACGAGCAGTACTTC.

The chain recombines TRBV18 with TRBJ2-2, with D perhaps assigned TRBD1 or TRBD2 (5 bases each). Trimming left V 6 bases short and J 3 bases short, with 5 bases between. The CDR3 is 12 residues long. Germline loops: CDR1 KGHSH, CDR2 LQKENI. CDR3 DNA sequence: TGTGCCAGCTCGGGGGACACCGGGGAGCTGTTTTTT. Protein product: CASSGDTGELFF. The full variable domain, completed using reference TRBV18 and TRBJ2-2, is NAGVMQNPRHLVRRRGQEARLRCSPMKGHSHVYWYRQLPEEGLKFMVYLQKENIIDESGMPKERFSAEFPKEGPSILRIQQVVRGDSAAYFCASSGDTGELFFGEGSRLTVL.

This clonotype was seen ten or more times. This chain uses TRBV27 with TRBJ2-1; either TRBD1 or TRBD2 may fit D (5 bases each). The CDR3 consists of 14 residues. Germline V lookup: CDR1 MNHEY, CDR2 SMNVEV (reference sequence). V was cut by 1 base and J by 1 base, with 5 bases left in between. CDR3 protein: CASSLWGSYNEQFF. The DNA of the CDR3 is TGTGCCAGCAGTTTATGGGGGTCCTACAATGAGCAGTTCTTC.

The CDR3: CASSLLRQVKYEQYF. The CDR3, as DNA: TGTGCCAGCAGCTTACTCCGGCAGGTTAAGTACGAGCAGTACTTC. V usage is TRBV7-2 and J usage is TRBJ2-7; D is ambiguous. V dropped 2 bases and J dropped 4 bases, with 15 bases sitting between them. CDR1 and CDR2 from the germline V gene are SGHTA and FQGNSA. This CDR3 spans 15 amino acids.

On this clonotype: One junction end disagrees with the germline gene, perhaps due to a read error. This sequence joins TRBV24-1 and TRBJ2-2; D unresolved. Germline V gene data show CDR1 as KGHDR and CDR2 as SFDVKD. The CDR3 extends over 12 amino acids. DNA of the CDR3: TGTGCCACCAATGATTTCCCCGGGGAGCTGTTTTTT. This encodes CATNDFPGELFF.

This sequence joins TRBV7-9 and TRBJ2-5; D ambiguous. Germline CDR1 SEHNR, CDR2 FQNEAQ (reference sequence). V was pared by 5 bases and J by 4 bases, with 8 bases between. The CDR3 has 12 residues. The CDR3 reads CASSVWGETQYF. CDR3 coding DNA: TGTGCCAGCAGCGTATGGGGAGAGACCCAGTACTTC.

This clonotype was observed a few times. This rearrangement joins TRBV5-1 to TRBJ2-5; 8 nucleotides agree with TRBD2. CDR3 length: 17 residues. The germline V gene has CDR1 SGHRS and CDR2 YFSETQ. J was trimmed by 3 bases and V by 6 bases; bases with no gene match: 16. The DNA for the CDR3 is TGCGCCAGCACCTGGGGATCTAGCGGGCCTAAAAAAGAGACCCAGTACTTC. Its translation: CASTWGSSGPKKETQYF.

This clonotype has at least ten counts. This sequence joins TRBV7-9 and TRBJ2-3; 7 nucleotides match TRBD1. Germline V gene sequence: CDR1 SEHNR, CDR2 FQNEAQ (reference sequence). With V trimmed by 4 bases and J by 9 bases, 1 base remained unmatched. CDR3 length equals 11 residues. CDR3 region: CASSWDRTQYF. The CDR3 region has the DNA TGTGCCAGCAGCTGGGACAGAACGCAGTATTTT.

This chain uses TRBV7-8 with TRBJ2-7, with a weak D call TRBD1 (6 bases). The germline V gene encodes CDR1 SGHVS and CDR2 FQNEAQ. The CDR3 loop spans 14 amino acids. Trimming shortened V by 2 bases and J by 6 bases, and 14 bases separated the two germline ends. In DNA, the CDR3 is TGTGCCAGCAGCTTAAAGGGACACCCCTCCGAGCAGTACTTC. Encoded protein: CASSLKGHPSEQYF.

The V gene is TRBV20-1, the J gene TRBJ1-2; D uncertain. Trimming removed 0 bases from V and 9 bases from J, with 14 bases in between. The CDR3 covers 13 residues. Germline V gene lookup returns CDR1 DFQATT and CDR2 SNEGSKA (reference sequence). The CDR3 here is CSARESVAPRYTF. The CDR3, as DNA: TGCAGTGCTAGAGAATCAGTGGCTCCTCGCTACACCTTC.

This clonotype has a handful of counts. The chain recombines TRBV18 with TRBJ1-3; D call uncertain. Germline CDR1 and CDR2: KGHSH and LQKENI. The V end was cut by 1 base, the J end by 4 bases, with 11 bases between. This CDR3 contains 15 residues. CDR3 in DNA: TGTGCCAGCTCACCACGGTCTGGGCCGGGAAACACCATATATTTT. It codes for CASSPRSGPGNTIYF.

This clonotype has a handful of counts. The CDR3 reads CASRGSGTSGVYEQYF. The CDR3 nucleotides are TGTGCCAGCAGAGGGTCAGGGACTAGCGGCGTCTACGAGCAGTACTTC. The chain employs TRBV25-1 and TRBJ2-7; 11 positions match TRBD2. In germline, CDR1 is MGHDK, CDR2 SYGVNS. Unmatched junction bases numbered 10, after V lost 6 bases and J lost 3 bases. This CDR3 comprises 16 residues.

The rearrangement joins TRBV4-3 to TRBJ2-7, with D hard to call. Trimming left V 0 bases short and J 1 base short, with 10 bases between. The CDR3 has 15 amino acids. Germline values: CDR1 LGHNA, CDR2 YSLEER. CDR3 coding DNA: TGCGCCAGCAGCCAAGATAGTCTCGGATCCTACGAGCAGTACTTC. Translating gives CASSQDSLGSYEQYF.

This clonotype appeared many times. This chain connects TRBV20-1 to TRBJ2-1, with D uncertain. The CDR3 is made up of 15 amino acids. Germline V CDR1 and CDR2: DFQATT, SNEGSKA (reference sequence). V lost 6 bases and J lost 2, with 17 bases in between. The CDR3 is CSAMITGGTYNEQFF. Written as DNA, the CDR3 is TGCAGTGCAATGATAACCGGTGGAACCTACAATGAGCAGTTCTTC.

At least ten counts were recorded for this clonotype. This chain links TRBV20-1 with TRBJ2-4; 7 bases line up with TRBD2. The CDR3 contains 15 residues. Looked up from germline, CDR1 is DFQATT and CDR2 is SNEGSKA (reference sequence). The V and J ends lost 3 bases and 0 bases, in that order; junction bases with no gene match: 5. The CDR3 here is CSASTSEKAKNIQYF. CDR3 bases: TGCAGTGCTAGTACTAGCGAGAAAGCCAAAAACATTCAGTACTTC.

This clonotype was observed at least ten times. CDR3 amino acids: CASSLARGKGAKNIQYF. The DNA for the CDR3 is TGTGCCAGCAGCTTAGCGCGGGGAAAGGGAGCCAAAAACATTCAGTACTTC. The chain couples TRBV7-2 to TRBJ2-4, with D possibly being TRBD2 (6 bases). Trimming cost V 0 bases and J 0 bases, with 12 bases left between them. This CDR3 spans 17 amino acids. Germline-derived CDR1 and CDR2 are SGHTA and FQGNSA.

This clonotype was detected many times. This rearrangement joins TRBV9 to TRBJ2-3; D call uncertain. Deletions cut 2 bases from V and 2 bases from J, with 21 bases between. In germline, CDR1 is SGDLS, CDR2 YYNGEE. The CDR3 sequence is 18 residues long. The CDR3 sequence: CASSVTQRMDSFTDTQYF. The CDR3, as DNA: TGTGCCAGCAGCGTCACGCAGCGTATGGATAGCTTCACAGATACGCAGTATTTT.

The chain carries TRBV4-3 and TRBJ2-7; tentative D call: TRBD1 (6 bases). The CDR3 consists of 14 residues. Trimming stripped 0 bases from V and 1 base from J, with 7 bases between. Germline V gives CDR1 LGHNA, CDR2 YSLEER. CDR3 residues: CASSQDQGSYEQYF. CDR3 in DNA: TGCGCCAGCAGCCAAGACCAGGGGTCCTACGAGCAGTACTTC.

This clonotype has a count of ten or more. The gene calls are TRBV20-1 and TRBJ1-2; D is unclear. Germline V lookup: CDR1 DFQATT, CDR2 SNEGSKA (reference sequence). The ends were cut back, 2 bases at V and 8 bases at J, with 9 bases in the middle. The CDR3 contains 11 residues. Written as DNA, the CDR3 is TGCAGTGCTAGAAAAGGGTACGGCTACACCTTC. Translating it yields CSARKGYGYTF.

This chain connects TRBV7-9 to TRBJ2-5; no clear D. From germline, CDR1 is SEHNR and CDR2 FQNEAQ (reference sequence). This CDR3 is 11 amino acids long. The V and J ends lost 2 bases and 5 bases respectively, with 3 bases between them. The CDR3 DNA reads TGTGCCAGCAGCTTATATGAGACCCAGTACTTC. It encodes CASSLYETQYF.